This section outlines one T cell receptor (beta chain) sequence together with its context. As yet, its antigen is unknown. This sample is drawn from a study of beta chain features in type 1 diabetes. Investigators reverse transcribed all isolated RNA, so they sequenced expressed TCRB transcripts. Sequenced by immunoSEQ multiplex PCR; TCRdb stores in-frame clones only, minus some. The sample includes some 150,000 clones, around 13% of them seen just once. CDR1 and CDR2 from the germline V gene are SGHRS and YFSETQ. Trimming cost V 3 bases and J 7 bases; bases outside gene matches: 5. The CDR3 has 15 amino acids. Study-wide results and caveats: Shortening that was moderate but significant affected the TCRB CDR3s of Type 1 diabetes patients in all four CD4+ subsets. A potential PCR bias toward shorter templates would be equal in patient and control samples.

The sequenced material came from central memory CD4+ T cells from blood. The rearrangement joins TRBV5-1 to TRBJ2-1, with 12 positions matching TRBD2. This sequence originates from a young man with type 1 diabetes. In DNA, the CDR3 is TGCGCCAGCAGCTACACTAGCGGGGGGAAAAATGAGCAGTTCTTC. It translates to CASSYTSGGKNEQFF. Using reference TRBV5-1 and TRBJ2-1 for the parts outside the CDR3, the full variable domain is KAGVTQTPRYLIKTRGQQVTLSCSPISGHRSVSWYQQTPGQGLQFLFEYFSETQRNKGNFPGRFSGRQFSNSRSEMNVSTLELGDSALYLCASSYTSGGKNEQFFGPGTRLTVL.